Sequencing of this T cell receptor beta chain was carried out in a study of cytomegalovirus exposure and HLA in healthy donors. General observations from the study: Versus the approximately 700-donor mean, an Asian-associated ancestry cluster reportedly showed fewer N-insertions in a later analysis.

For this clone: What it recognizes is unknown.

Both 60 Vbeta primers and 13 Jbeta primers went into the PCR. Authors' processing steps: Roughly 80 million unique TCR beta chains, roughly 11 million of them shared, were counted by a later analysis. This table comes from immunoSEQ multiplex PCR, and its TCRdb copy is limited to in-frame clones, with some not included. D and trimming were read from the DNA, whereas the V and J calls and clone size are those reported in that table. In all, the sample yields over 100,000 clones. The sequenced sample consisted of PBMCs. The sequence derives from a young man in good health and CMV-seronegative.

CDR3 in DNA: TGTGCCAGCAGCGTAGACCCGGGAGGCAGCACTGAAGCTTTCTTT. This translates into CASSVDPGGSTEAFF. The rearrangement uses TRBV9 and TRBJ1-1; unclear D gene. V lost 0 bases to trimming and J lost 4 bases, with 13 bases between them. The CDR3 extends over 15 amino acids. Germline V lookup: CDR1 SGDLS, CDR2 YYNGEE.